Sequencing of this T cell receptor (beta chain) was carried out in a study of human T cells and chemical hapten exposure. Whole-study findings and limits: TCRs exceeding a frequency of 1 in 1000 stayed unchanged under DPC sensitization.

As regards this clonotype: Its antigen is not known.

TCRdb redid the calling of the RACE reads with MiXCR, one entry per CDR3 protein. The data hold more than 75,000 distinct CDR3 sequences, with 8.6% observed a single time. CDR1 and CDR2 (germline): SNHLY, FYNNEI. The CDR3 is 14 residues long. Trimming pared 0 bases from V and 4 bases from J, leaving 7 bases between. As to time point: healthy volunteer bleed at 6 weeks. Total RNA extraction was carried out from unfractionated whole blood. V and J are TRBV2 and TRBJ2-1; no reliable D call. This receptor was identified in a male donor in good health. Some clones in this sample may be carry-over from other donors' samples. The sequenced sample consisted of whole blood. CDR3 DNA sequence: TGTGCCAGCAGTGAAGCGCGCAAATACAATGAGCAGTTCTTC. It codes for CASSEARKYNEQFF.